This TCR beta chain was identified in a study of blood T cell repertoires in COVID-19. Background on the study: Donors in the United States, Italy and Spain gave samples during acute or convalescent COVID-19. From T cells, B-cell-depleted T cells, or PBMCs came the material, which was cDNA or gDNA.

Original analysis: Amplification with reference gene primers provided the estimates of nucleated cell counts. Method: immunoSEQ multiplex PCR; TCRdb's copy keeps in-frame clones and lacks some. From that table come the V and J calls and clone size; the DNA was used to work out D and trimming. The sample includes nearly 100,000 clones, 70% to 85% of them seen just once. Germline lookup yields CDR1 GTSNPN and CDR2 SVGIG (reference sequence). V shed 1 base and J shed 2 bases, with 12 bases lying between them. The CDR3 totals 15 residues. This sequence originates from a man in his 70s with acute or convalescent COVID-19. Material for sequencing was peripheral blood. The chain links TRBV30 to TRBJ1-5, with D maybe TRBD1 (6 bases). Written as DNA, the CDR3 is TGTGCCTGGAGTGCACAGGGAGTGGGCAATCAGCCCCAGCATTTT. Protein sequence: CAWSAQGVGNQPQHF.